The 4 T cell receptor beta chains below all came from one sample that was sequenced in a study of OX40 agonist ivuxolimab in advanced cancers. The method behind the library was the immunoSEQ multiplex PCR assay. Here the immuneACCESS table is served through TCRdb, limited to in-frame sequences with V and J called. Missing clones are a known gap in these copies; in checked studies unresolved V genes cover under half, and the rest lacks a known reason. This sample comprises around 54,000 clones, 85% to 95% of them detected only once. 8% to 10% of the sample rests with the top ten. The sequencing used CD4+ or CD8+ T cells sorted from blood, collected in a trial of the OX40 agonist ivuxolimab. Receptors were obtained from an adult with an advanced solid tumor such as melanoma, head and neck, liver or kidney cancer.

The gene calls are TRBV30 and TRBJ2-3, with TRBD2 identical over 12 bases. The germline gives CDR1 GTSNPN, CDR2 SVGIG (reference sequence). V shed 1 base and J 1 base; nucleotides not matched to a gene: 3. CDR3 length: 16 amino acids. CDR3 protein: CAWSELAGGGTDTQYF. The CDR3 DNA sequence: TGTGCCTGGAGTGAACTAGCGGGGGGTGGCACAGATACGCAGTATTTT.

The chain links TRBV6-6 to TRBJ2-7, with TRBD1 identical over 8 bases. The length of the CDR3 is 14 residues. The germline V gene has CDR1 MNHNY and CDR2 SVGAGI (reference sequence). V trimming: 5 bases; J trimming: 4 bases; junction bases outside the gene matches: 7. CDR3 in amino acids: CASSPDRGGYEQYF. The DNA of the CDR3 is TGTGCCAGCAGTCCAGACAGGGGAGGATACGAGCAGTACTTC.

The CDR3 is CASSHQGGNTEAFF. CDR3 DNA: TGCGCCAGCAGCCATCAGGGGGGAAACACTGAAGCTTTCTTT. This sequence joins TRBV4-3 and TRBJ1-1; 7 positions match TRBD1. CDR1 and CDR2 from the germline V gene are LGHNA and YSLEER. The CDR3 runs to 14 residues. V gave up 3 bases and J gave up 2 bases; unmatched junction bases: 3.

The chain is built from TRBV11-2 and TRBJ1-5; D uncertain. CDR3 length equals 17 residues. V lost 4 bases and J 0 bases, leaving 16 bases between the germline ends. From germline, CDR1 is SGHAT and CDR2 FQNNGV. The CDR3 bases are TGTGCCAGCAGCTGGCTGGCAGCGACCTATAGCAATCAGCCCCAGCATTTT. Amino acid sequence: CASSWLAATYSNQPQHF.